The next 9 T cell receptor beta chains were all read from a single sample in a study of CD8 T cells in ankylosing spondylitis. One entry per CDR3 protein, called by TCRdb with MiXCR from the 5' RACE reads. The repertoire holds around 150,000 distinct CDR3 sequences, with under 45% as singletons. Sequencing used synovial fluid, either unsorted or a sorted T cell fraction (not recorded which). These receptors originate from a male donor with ankylosing spondylitis.

This clonotype was recorded a few times. V gene TRBV21-1 combines with J gene TRBJ2-4; the D segment call TRBD2 is taken from the table without a DNA check. TRBV21-1 is reported as a pseudogene. CDR3 size: 21 residues. CDR3 nucleotide sequence: TGTGCCAGCAGCAAAGGACCCTACACTAGCGGGAGGGGCCCTGAATGGAACATTCAGTACTTC. Encoded protein: CASSKGPYTSGRGPEWNIQYF.

This clonotype was recorded a few times. CDR3 sequence: CSVKILYEQYF. CDR3 coding DNA: TGCAGCGTCAAAATCCTCTACGAGCAGTACTTC. V gene TRBV29-1 combines with J gene TRBJ2-7; D gene unclear. The CDR3 spans 11 residues. The germline gives CDR1 SQVTM, CDR2 ANQGSEA. Trimming removed 6 bases at V and 3 bases at J, with 9 bases between.

This clonotype has a handful of counts. The chain joins TRBV12-3 or TRBV12-4 to TRBJ1-5, with a possible D match to TRBD1 (5 bases). The CDR3 consists of 16 residues. V dropped 4 bases and J dropped 3 bases, with 16 bases sitting between them. CDR3 sequence (DNA): TGTGCCAGCAGTTACGGGGCAGGGCAGAACAATCAGCCCCAGCATTTT. It yields the protein CASSYGAGQNNQPQHF.

This clonotype was observed a handful of times. The chain couples TRBV6-4 to TRBJ2-1; 11 positions match TRBD2. V gave up 2 bases and J gave up 3 bases; unmatched junction bases: 0. The germline CDR1 and CDR2 sequences are MRHNA and SNTAGT. This CDR3 has 15 amino acids. CDR3 nucleotides: TGTGCCAGCAGTGACGGGACTAGCGGCTACAATGAGCAGTTCTTC. Its translation: CASSDGTSGYNEQFF.

For the CDR3, the DNA is TGTGCCAGCAGGCGTCGGCGGCACCACACAGATACGCAGTATTTT. Translating it yields CASRRRRHHTDTQYF. The genes are TRBV27 and TRBJ2-3, with D unclear. Trimming removed 6 bases from V and 2 bases from J, with 15 bases in between. The CDR3 length is 15 residues. Germline CDR1 MNHEY, CDR2 SMNVEV (reference sequence).

This clonotype was counted ten times or more. J is TRBJ2-6 and V is TRBV7-8; D not resolved. In germline, CDR1 is SGHVS, CDR2 FQNEAQ. CDR3 length equals 15 residues. Trimming left V 2 bases short and J 4 bases short, with 9 bases between. The CDR3 loop is CASSLNPSGANVLTF. The CDR3 DNA follows: TGTGCCAGCAGCTTAAATCCGTCAGGGGCCAACGTCCTGACTTTC.

This chain joins TRBV20-1 and TRBJ2-7; D unclear. The CDR3 is 15 amino acids. V was trimmed by 0 bases and J by 2 bases, leaving 14 bases between them. CDR1 DFQATT and CDR2 SNEGSKA come from the germline V gene (reference sequence). CDR3 DNA sequence: TGCAGTGCTAGAGATCGGGCAGATGGCACCTACGAGCAGTACTTC. Its translation is CSARDRADGTYEQYF.

The gene calls are TRBV28 and TRBJ2-2; 10 bases align to TRBD2. Trimming cost V 3 bases and J 1 base; bases outside gene matches: 2. The CDR3 length is 16 residues. From germline, CDR1 is MDHEN and CDR2 SYDVKM. CDR3 region: CASSLVAGGNTGELFF. Here the CDR3 DNA reads TGTGCCAGCAGTTTGGTAGCGGGAGGGAACACCGGGGAGCTGTTTTTT. The complete variable domain, with remaining parts taken from reference TRBV28 and TRBJ2-2, reads DVKVTQSSRYLVKRTGEKVFLECVQDMDHENMFWYRQDPGLGLRLIYFSYDVKMKEKGDIPEGYSVSREKKERFSLILESASTNQTSMYLCASSLVAGGNTGELFFGEGSRLTVL.

This sequence joins TRBV6-1 and TRBJ1-6; D unclear. The germline V and J ends were trimmed by 5 bases and 4 bases, with 9 bases remaining between them. The CDR3 is 14 residues long. Germline loops: CDR1 MNHNS, CDR2 SASEGT. The CDR3 DNA reads as TGTGCCAGCAGTCGACTCCGATATAATTCACCCCTCCACTTT. Its protein product is CASSRLRYNSPLHF.